This record concerns one TCR beta chain sequence. Its antigen is unknown. Per-base quality was not reported, and no clone a single base away is much larger than it. Healthy HIV-negative adults with no recently reported acute infections or vaccinations were included as donors. All donors were Caucasian adults living in Nashville, Tennessee, USA. CD4+ T cells were enriched by magnetic negative selection, after which naive cells were positively selected on CD45RA and the negative fraction was taken as the memory subset. Blood was obtained by leukapheresis, after which PBMCs were separated by Ficoll-Histopaque density gradient centrifugation and cryopreserved in liquid nitrogen vapor phase. Analytical flow cytometry was used to check the purity and quantity of every magnetically sorted T cell population. Each sorted fraction had its genomic DNA isolated and then quantified by UV absorbance on a Nanodrop 2000c.

This sample stems from a study of shared clonotypes between healthy human individuals (dated by TCRdb to about 2020). About the study as a whole: A couple of women and three men aged 18 to 49 years were included in the cohort. For each donor, three plates each were used for CD4 naive and CD4 memory, two plates were used for CD8 naive, and one plate was used for CD8 memory. To estimate repertoire size and how much clonotypes are shared between individuals, the study performed deep sequencing of blood TCR repertoires from about 5 healthy adults. Different laboratories and diverse techniques were used to prepare libraries and sequence TCR repertoires, to increase sequencing depth and limit assay-specific biases. Leukapheresis yielded between about 0.94 and 10 billion PBMCs per donor.

Using the deep immunoSEQ assay, TCR CDR3 regions were amplified from genomic DNA by multiplex PCR. Extracted genomic DNA from each cell subset was distributed evenly across all wells of several immunoSEQ 96-well plates, and each plate was treated as a replicate. For sorted subsets, around 0.2 ug of genomic DNA, equivalent to around 29,000 T cell genomes, went into each replicate PCR. Purified libraries were measured with a Qubit 3.0 fluorometer, size-checked on a Bioanalyzer 2100, and measured again with the KAPA Library Quantification kit. Every immunoSEQ 96-well plate was sequenced on a dedicated single-read 150-cycle Illumina NextSeq 550 flow cell. In the paper's pipeline: Because only junctional sequences without quality scores were contained in the immunoSEQ output, filtering matching that applied to full-length reads could not be performed. To assign V/J genes and CDR3, sequences were annotated against IMGT germline references using PyIR, a Python wrapper for IgBLAST v1.9. Reads were filtered out if the reads had weak V/J assignments (E-value above 1e-6), no CDR3, stop codons, out-of-frame junctions, or ambiguous translated residues. V3J clonotypes were defined by identical inferred V gene, J gene, and CDR3 amino acid sequence. To compute the percentage overlap between repertoires, the number of shared unique clonotypes was divided by the size of the smaller repertoire. Repertoire richness was assessed with RTK rarefaction, the Chao1 estimator, and Recon v2.1 estimates of unobserved clonotypes. Generation probabilities for all TCRbeta clonotypes obtained by the gDNA method from four donors were computed using OLGA. TCRdb obtained this table from immuneACCESS and retained in-frame rearrangements with V and J assigned. These tables miss some clones; where compared with another copy, unresolved V genes account for less than half of the shortfall, and the remainder is unexplained. V, J and clone size are taken as reported in that table, and D and trimming were inferred from the DNA itself. The sample contains about 1 million clones, around 74% of them found a single time. The top ten clonotypes cover approximately 1.5% of the sample.

Beyond this particular receptor, the publication reports: Only blood was sampled, and tissue TCR repertoires likely differ from those in blood. When four donors were compared, the shared fraction of clonotypes was about 5% for naive CD4, 3.5% to 4% for naive CD8, 2% to 2.5% for memory CD4, and 0.35% to 0.4% for memory CD8. Based on pairwise subsampling, the degree of clonotype sharing among donors was expected to be affected by sequencing depth. Larger estimated clonotype richness was generally found for naive subsets than for memory subsets. Compared with non-shared clonotypes, the clonotypes found in all four sorted-subset donors had higher generation probabilities. Rarefaction of sorted-subset datasets indicated incomplete sequencing despite the large sequencing depth. The small number of donors limited the genetic and exposure-history diversity represented.

Sequences were obtained from memory CD4+ T cells sorted from blood. The meaning of the sample's cell subset or site label: CD45RA-negative fraction. The receptor's source is a man between 18 and 35 years old in good health.

The DNA sequence is given as TGCGCCAGCAGCGGGGAAACAGGGGTGGCGACCTACGAGCAGTACTTC. This is translated as CASSGETGVATYEQYF. The rearrangement joined TRBV5-1 to TRBJ2-7, and TRBD1 aligns with 7 junction nucleotides. From the cysteine up to the phenylalanine, the CDR3 has a length of 16 residues. Just CDR3 DNA is preserved here, 48 bases in frame from base 1. Trimming removed 4 bases from V and 2 bases from J; the gene matches leave 12 bases unexplained. Looking up the germline V gene yields CDR1 SGHRS and CDR2 YFSETQ.